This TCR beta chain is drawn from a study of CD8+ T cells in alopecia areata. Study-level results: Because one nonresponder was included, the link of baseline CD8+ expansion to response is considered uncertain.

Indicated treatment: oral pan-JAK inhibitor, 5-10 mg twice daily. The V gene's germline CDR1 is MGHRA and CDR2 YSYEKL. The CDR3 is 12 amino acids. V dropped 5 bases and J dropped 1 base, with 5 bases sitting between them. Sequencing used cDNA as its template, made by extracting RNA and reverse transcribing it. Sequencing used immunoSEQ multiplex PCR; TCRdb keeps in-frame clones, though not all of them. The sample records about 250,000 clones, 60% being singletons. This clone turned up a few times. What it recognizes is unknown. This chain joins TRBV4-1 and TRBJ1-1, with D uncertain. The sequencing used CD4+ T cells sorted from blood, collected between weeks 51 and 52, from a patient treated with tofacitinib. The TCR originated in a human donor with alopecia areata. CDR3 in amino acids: CASSRQNTEAFF. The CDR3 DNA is TGCGCCAGCAGCAGACAGAACACTGAAGCTTTCTTT.